Presented here are 19 T cell receptor beta chains from one specimen sequenced in a study of T cells in Graves' hyperthyroidism and ophthalmopathy. Amplified TCR beta CDR3 regions derived from RNA transcripts. HTBI primers were employed in a first-round RT-PCR of the TCR CDR3. In TCRdb, the multiplex PCR reads were re-called with MiXCR into one record per CDR3 protein. The profile shows fewer than 350,000 distinct CDR3 sequences, 12% to 15% of them singletons. The sample comprised blood. Source of these receptors: a woman aged 45 to 65 with Graves' hyperthyroidism that later progressed to Graves' ophthalmopathy.

This clonotype was counted many times. The CDR3: CASVKSAGRDGYTF. The DNA of the CDR3 is TGTGCCAGCGTAAAGTCGGCGGGGAGGGATGGCTACACCTTC. The gene calls are TRBV12-3 or TRBV12-4 and TRBJ1-2; no reliable D call. With 8 bases removed from V and 6 bases from J, the gap between germline ends came to 19 bases. CDR3 length equals 14 residues.

This clonotype has a count of ten or more. This rearrangement joins TRBV18 to TRBJ2-7; 13 bases are a match to TRBD2. V was pared by 3 bases and J by 2 bases, with 7 bases of the junction left unmatched. Per germline, CDR1 KGHSH and CDR2 LQKENI. The CDR3 covers 17 residues. The CDR3 DNA reads TGTGCCAGCTCACCGCCATGGGGACTAGCGGGACCCTACGAGCAGTACTTC. Protein product: CASSPPWGLAGPYEQYF.

The sample holds a few counts of this clonotype. The chain employs TRBV5-5 and TRBJ2-2, with 10 bases matching TRBD1. The length of the CDR3 is 15 residues. Germline V gene lookup returns CDR1 SGHKS and CDR2 YYEKEE (reference sequence). The V segment lost 4 bases and the J segment 4 bases; nucleotides outside the gene matches: 4. DNA of the CDR3: TGTGCCAGCAGCGGGACAGGGGTGGGCACCGGGGAGCTGTTTTTT. This gives the protein CASSGTGVGTGELFF.

The table lists this clonotype with many counts. V is TRBV11-2 and J is TRBJ2-7; no definite D call. V was cut by 3 bases and J by 4 bases, with 13 bases left in between. Germline CDR1 reads SGHAT; CDR2 reads FQNNGV. CDR3 length: 14 amino acids. CDR3 coding DNA: TGTGCCAGCAGCTTGGCGGACGGCGTATACGAGCAGTACTTC. Translating gives CASSLADGVYEQYF.

This clonotype turned up a few times. V is TRBV20-1 and J is TRBJ2-6; unclear D gene. This CDR3 contains 15 residues. The V end lost 0 bases, the J end lost 6 bases, and 12 bases lay between the germline ends. Germline CDR1 DFQATT, CDR2 SNEGSKA (reference sequence). This CDR3 is CSARDRGRPANVLTF. In DNA, the CDR3 is TGCAGTGCTAGAGATCGAGGCCGCCCGGCCAACGTCCTGACTTTC.

This clonotype has ten or more counts. CDR3: CASRTGLFTYEQYF. As DNA, the CDR3 is TGTGCCAGCAGGACAGGTTTATTTACCTACGAGCAGTACTTC. The V call is TRBV28, the J call TRBJ2-7; TRBD1 is a possible D gene (6 bases). The CDR3 length is 14 residues. Trimming took 6 bases from V and 2 from J, leaving 14 bases between them. The germline CDR1 and CDR2 sequences are MDHEN and SYDVKM. Together with reference TRBV28 and TRBJ2-7, the CDR3 gives the full variable domain: DVKVTQSSRYLVKRTGEKVFLECVQDMDHENMFWYRQDPGLGLRLIYFSYDVKMKEKGDIPEGYSVSREKKERFSLILESASTNQTSMYLCASRTGLFTYEQYFGPGTRLTVT.

This clonotype was picked up many times. The chain is built from TRBV2 and TRBJ1-6, with TRBD1 matching 10 bases. The CDR3 runs to 15 residues. Germline V gene data show CDR1 as SNHLY and CDR2 as FYNNEI. V gave up 5 bases and J gave up 9 bases; unmatched junction bases: 7. CDR3 amino acids: CASSIGTGVTSPLHF. The CDR3 DNA reads TGTGCCAGCAGTATAGGGACAGGGGTAACTTCACCCCTCCACTTT.

This clonotype was seen ten or more times. V usage is TRBV28 and J usage is TRBJ1-2, with TRBD1 matching 7 bases. There are 12 residues in the CDR3. V trimming: 9 bases; J trimming: 3 bases; junction bases outside the gene matches: 4. Germline V gives CDR1 MDHEN, CDR2 SYDVKM. CDR3 region: CASYRGDYGYTF. CDR3 in DNA: TGTGCCAGTTACAGGGGTGACTATGGCTACACCTTC.

The V gene is TRBV28, the J gene TRBJ2-7; 7 bases are shared with TRBD1. V was clipped by 5 bases and J by 1 base; unmatched bases: 11. The CDR3 has 16 amino acids. Germline loops: CDR1 MDHEN, CDR2 SYDVKM. The CDR3 loop reads CASSVTGQYPSYEQYF. CDR3 DNA sequence: TGTGCCAGCAGTGTCACGGGACAGTACCCTTCCTACGAGCAGTACTTC.

This clonotype was observed at least ten times. V is TRBV5-1 and J is TRBJ2-2, with a tentative D call TRBD2 (6 bases). From germline, CDR1 is SGHRS and CDR2 YFSETQ. The V and J ends lost 3 bases and 1 base respectively, with 13 bases between them. There are 16 residues in the CDR3. Here the CDR3 reads CASSSAGTVNTGELFF. As DNA, the CDR3 is TGCGCCAGCAGCTCAGCCGGGACTGTGAACACCGGGGAGCTGTTTTTT.

This clonotype has only a few counts. This sequence joins TRBV9 and TRBJ2-5; weak D call: TRBD1 (6 bases). V dropped 0 bases and J dropped 3 bases, with 9 bases sitting between them. The CDR3 runs to 14 residues. Germline V gives CDR1 SGDLS, CDR2 YYNGEE. CDR3 amino acids: CASSVGSGEETQYF. For the CDR3, the DNA is TGTGCCAGCAGCGTAGGTTCAGGGGAAGAGACCCAGTACTTC. Variable domain in full (rest from reference TRBV9 and TRBJ2-5): DSGVTQTPKHLITATGQRVTLRCSPRSGDLSVYWYQQSLDQGLQFLIQYYNGEERAKGNILERFSAQQFPDLHSELNLSSLELGDSALYFCASSVGSGEETQYFGPGTRLLVL.

This chain links TRBV18 with TRBJ2-1, with D possibly called TRBD1 or TRBD2 (5 bases each). With 8 bases removed from V and 0 bases from J, the gap between germline ends came to 14 bases. Germline V gene lookup returns CDR1 KGHSH and CDR2 LQKENI. The CDR3 is 15 residues long. CDR3 in amino acids: CASQGKGSSYNEQFF. DNA for the CDR3: TGTGCCAGCCAAGGAAAGGGGAGCTCCTACAATGAGCAGTTCTTC.

This clonotype was observed a handful of times. The V and J genes are TRBV14 and TRBJ2-7; TRBD2 agrees at 7 bases. The CDR3 loop spans 15 amino acids. Germline V gene lookup returns CDR1 SGHDN and CDR2 FVKESK. With 0 bases clipped from V and 2 bases from J, the junction kept 4 bases outside the gene matches. CDR3 region: CASSQDRLAAYEQYF. CDR3 coding DNA: TGTGCCAGCAGCCAAGATCGACTAGCAGCCTACGAGCAGTACTTC. The full variable domain, with the rest looked up from reference TRBV14 and TRBJ2-7, is EAGVTQFPSHSVIEKGQTVTLRCDPISGHDNLYWYRRVMGKEIKFLLHFVKESKQDESGMPNNRFLAERTGGTYSTLKVQPAELEDSGVYFCASSQDRLAAYEQYFGPGTRLTVT.

CDR3 loop: CASSLTGINYNEQFF. CDR3 in DNA: TGTGCCAGTAGTTTAACAGGGATTAACTACAATGAGCAGTTCTTC. The rearrangement links TRBV19 to TRBJ2-1; the D gene is possibly TRBD1 (6 bases). V lost 5 bases, J lost 3 bases, and 14 bases lay in between. This CDR3 comprises 15 residues. Germline values: CDR1 LNHDA, CDR2 SQIVND (reference sequence).

There are a few counts of this clonotype. V and J are TRBV7-9 and TRBJ1-1, with D possibly being TRBD1 (5 bases). Germline CDR1 is SEHNR and CDR2 is FQNEAQ (reference sequence). The CDR3 runs to 17 residues. V gave up 7 bases and J gave up 1 base, with 22 bases separating them. The CDR3 here is CASTPLAGAPTNTEAFF. The CDR3 DNA reads TGTGCCAGCACCCCCCTCGCCGGGGCCCCGACGAACACTGAAGCTTTCTTT. The full variable domain, with the rest looked up from reference TRBV7-9 and TRBJ1-1, is DTGVSQNPRHKITKRGQNVTFRCDPISEHNRLYWYRQTLGQGPEFLTYFQNEAQLEKSRLLSDRFSAERPKGSFSTLEIQRTEQGDSAMYLCASTPLAGAPTNTEAFFGQGTRLTVV.

At least ten counts were recorded for this clonotype. This chain connects TRBV20-1 to TRBJ2-7, with 9 positions matching TRBD2. The CDR3 totals 13 residues. With V trimmed by 0 bases and J by 4 bases, 1 base remained unmatched. CDR1 and CDR2 (germline): DFQATT, SNEGSKA (reference sequence). This chain's CDR3 is CSARDSGRYEQYF. The CDR3 DNA reads as TGCAGTGCTAGAGATAGCGGGAGATACGAGCAGTACTTC.

This clonotype was counted at least ten times. The V and J genes are TRBV11-3 and TRBJ2-4; D remains unclear. This CDR3 has 16 residues. The germline V gene has CDR1 SGHNT and CDR2 YENEEA. Trimming pared 4 bases from V and 0 bases from J, leaving 13 bases between. CDR3 protein: CASSSPTPEAKNIQYF. The CDR3 nucleotides are TGTGCCAGCAGCTCCCCAACCCCGGAAGCCAAAAACATTCAGTACTTC.

This clonotype was observed at least ten times. The CDR3 spells CSASEPGPQETQYF. CDR3 nucleotides: TGCAGTGCTAGTGAACCCGGGCCCCAAGAGACCCAGTACTTC. V and J are TRBV20-1 and TRBJ2-5; the D is unclear. The CDR3 has 14 residues. Germline lookup yields CDR1 DFQATT and CDR2 SNEGSKA (reference sequence). V gave up 3 bases and J gave up 1 base, with 12 bases separating them.

This clonotype was seen a handful of times. The chain employs TRBV28 and TRBJ1-4; 8 bases fit TRBD1. The CDR3 is 16 residues long. Per germline, CDR1 MDHEN and CDR2 SYDVKM. V was pared by 6 bases and J by 9 bases, with 15 bases of the junction left unmatched. The CDR3 loop reads CASSSGTADRDKKLFF. Here the CDR3 DNA reads TGTGCCAGCAGCTCGGGCACCGCGGACAGGGATAAAAAACTGTTTTTT.